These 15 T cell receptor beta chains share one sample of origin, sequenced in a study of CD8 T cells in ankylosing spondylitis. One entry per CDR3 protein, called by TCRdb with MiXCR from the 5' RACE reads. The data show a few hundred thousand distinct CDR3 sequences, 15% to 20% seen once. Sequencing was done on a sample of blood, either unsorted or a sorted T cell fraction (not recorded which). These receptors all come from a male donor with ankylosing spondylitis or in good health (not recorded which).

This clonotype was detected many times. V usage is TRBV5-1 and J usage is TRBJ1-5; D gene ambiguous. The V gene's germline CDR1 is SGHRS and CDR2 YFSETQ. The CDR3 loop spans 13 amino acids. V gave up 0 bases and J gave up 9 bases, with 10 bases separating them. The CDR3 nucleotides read TGCGCCAGCAGCTTGGAGATCGCCGGGCCCCAGCATTTT. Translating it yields CASSLEIAGPQHF.

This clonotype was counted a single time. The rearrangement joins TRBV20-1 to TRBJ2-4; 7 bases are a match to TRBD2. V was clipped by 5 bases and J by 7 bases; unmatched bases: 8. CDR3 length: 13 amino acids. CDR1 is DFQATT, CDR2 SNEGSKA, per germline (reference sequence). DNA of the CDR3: TGCAGTGCTCAAGGGGAGGGTGCGAACATTCAGTACTTC. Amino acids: CSAQGEGANIQYF.

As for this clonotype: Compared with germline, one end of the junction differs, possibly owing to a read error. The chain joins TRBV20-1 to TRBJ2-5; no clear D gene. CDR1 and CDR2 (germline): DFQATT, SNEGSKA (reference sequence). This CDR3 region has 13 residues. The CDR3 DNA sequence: TGCAGTGCTCCTCACGACGACCAGGAGACCCAGTACTTC. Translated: CSAPHDDQETQYF.

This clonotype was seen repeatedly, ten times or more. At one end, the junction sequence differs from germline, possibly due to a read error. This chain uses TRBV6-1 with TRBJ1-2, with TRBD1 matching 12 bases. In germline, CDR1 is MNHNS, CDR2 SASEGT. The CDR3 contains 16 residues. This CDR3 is CASTGTGGIGSYGYTF. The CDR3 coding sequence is TGTGCGAGCACCGGGACAGGGGGCATCGGGAGCTATGGCTACACCTTC.

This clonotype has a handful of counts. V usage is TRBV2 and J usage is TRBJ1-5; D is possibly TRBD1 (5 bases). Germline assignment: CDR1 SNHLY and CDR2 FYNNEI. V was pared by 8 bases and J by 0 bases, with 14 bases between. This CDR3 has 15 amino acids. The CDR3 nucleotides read TGTGCCAGCCGTCCTCAGGGAAATAGCAATCAGCCCCAGCATTTT. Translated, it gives CASRPQGNSNQPQHF.

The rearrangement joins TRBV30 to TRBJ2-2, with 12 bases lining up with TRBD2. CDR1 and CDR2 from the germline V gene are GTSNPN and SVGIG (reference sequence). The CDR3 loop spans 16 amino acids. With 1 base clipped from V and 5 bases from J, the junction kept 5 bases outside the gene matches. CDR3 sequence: CAWSAGLAGITGELFF. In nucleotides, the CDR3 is TGTGCCTGGAGTGCCGGACTAGCGGGAATTACCGGGGAGCTGTTTTTT. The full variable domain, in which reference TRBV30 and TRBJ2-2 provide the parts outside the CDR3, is SQTIHQWPATLVQPVGSPLSLECTVEGTSNPNLYWYRQAAGRGLQLLFYSVGIGQISSEVPQNLSASRPQDRQFILSSKKLLLSDSGFYLCAWSAGLAGITGELFFGEGSRLTVL.

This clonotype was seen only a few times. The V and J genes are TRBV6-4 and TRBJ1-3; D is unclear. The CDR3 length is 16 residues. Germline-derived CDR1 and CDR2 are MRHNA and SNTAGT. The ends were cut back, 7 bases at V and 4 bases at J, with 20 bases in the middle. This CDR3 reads CASTHSSRAGGNTIYF. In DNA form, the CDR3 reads TGTGCCAGCACCCATTCTAGCCGCGCGGGGGGAAACACCATATATTTT.

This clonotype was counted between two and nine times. The CDR3 coding sequence is TGCGCCAGCAGCTCGGACACCAGCTCCTACAATGAGCAGTTCTTC. It encodes CASSSDTSSYNEQFF. The V and J genes are TRBV5-1 and TRBJ2-1; possibly TRBD1 for D (5 bases). In germline, CDR1 is SGHRS, CDR2 YFSETQ. The CDR3 consists of 15 residues. Trimming left V 3 bases short and J 0 bases short, with 10 bases between.

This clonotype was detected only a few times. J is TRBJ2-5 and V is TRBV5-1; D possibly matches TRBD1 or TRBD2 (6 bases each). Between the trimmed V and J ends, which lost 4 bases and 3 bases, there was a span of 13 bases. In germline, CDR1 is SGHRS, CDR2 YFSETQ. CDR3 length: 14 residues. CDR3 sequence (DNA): TGCGCCAGCAGCCGACAAGGGGGGAAAGAGACCCAGTACTTC. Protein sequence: CASSRQGGKETQYF.

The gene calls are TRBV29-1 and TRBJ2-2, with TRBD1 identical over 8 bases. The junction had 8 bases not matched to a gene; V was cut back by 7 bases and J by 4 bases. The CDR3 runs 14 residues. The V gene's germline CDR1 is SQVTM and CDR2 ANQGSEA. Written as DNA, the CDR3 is TGCAGCGCTTCAGGGGGCGTTTTCACCGGGGAGCTGTTTTTT. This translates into CSASGGVFTGELFF.

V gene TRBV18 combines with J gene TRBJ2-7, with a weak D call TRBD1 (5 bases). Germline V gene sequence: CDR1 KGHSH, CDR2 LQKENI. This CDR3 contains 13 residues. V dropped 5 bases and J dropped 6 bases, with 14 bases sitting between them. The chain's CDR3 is CASSTSRVSEQYV. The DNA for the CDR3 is TGTGCCAGCTCAACTTCCAGGGTATCCGAGCAGTACGTC.

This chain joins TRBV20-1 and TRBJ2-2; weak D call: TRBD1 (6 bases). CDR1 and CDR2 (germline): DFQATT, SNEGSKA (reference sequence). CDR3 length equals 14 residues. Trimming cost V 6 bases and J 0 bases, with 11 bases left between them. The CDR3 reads CSAKQGSNTGELFF. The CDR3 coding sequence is TGCAGTGCGAAACAGGGCTCGAACACCGGGGAGCTGTTTTTT.

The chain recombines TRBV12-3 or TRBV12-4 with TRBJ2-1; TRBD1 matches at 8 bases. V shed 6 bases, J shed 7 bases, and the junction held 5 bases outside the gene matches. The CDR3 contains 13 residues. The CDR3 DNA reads TGTGCCAGCAGCACAAGACAGGGGAATGAGCAGTTCTTC. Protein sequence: CASSTRQGNEQFF.

CDR3 sequence (DNA): TGTGCCAGCAGCATCGGACTAGGGGTGTTTTTCTTC. Its translation: CASSIGLGVFFF. This sequence joins TRBV11-1 and TRBJ2-1, with 7 nucleotides matching TRBD2. This CDR3 has 12 residues. The V and J ends lost 5 bases and 16 bases, in that order; junction bases with no gene match: 11. Germline V gene sequence: CDR1 SGHAT, CDR2 FQDESV (reference sequence).

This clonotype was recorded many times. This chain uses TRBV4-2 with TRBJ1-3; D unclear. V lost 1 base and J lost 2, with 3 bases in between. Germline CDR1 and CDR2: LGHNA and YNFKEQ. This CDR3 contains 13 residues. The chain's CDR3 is CASSQVPGNTIYF. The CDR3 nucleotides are TGTGCCAGCAGCCAAGTACCTGGAAACACCATATATTTT.